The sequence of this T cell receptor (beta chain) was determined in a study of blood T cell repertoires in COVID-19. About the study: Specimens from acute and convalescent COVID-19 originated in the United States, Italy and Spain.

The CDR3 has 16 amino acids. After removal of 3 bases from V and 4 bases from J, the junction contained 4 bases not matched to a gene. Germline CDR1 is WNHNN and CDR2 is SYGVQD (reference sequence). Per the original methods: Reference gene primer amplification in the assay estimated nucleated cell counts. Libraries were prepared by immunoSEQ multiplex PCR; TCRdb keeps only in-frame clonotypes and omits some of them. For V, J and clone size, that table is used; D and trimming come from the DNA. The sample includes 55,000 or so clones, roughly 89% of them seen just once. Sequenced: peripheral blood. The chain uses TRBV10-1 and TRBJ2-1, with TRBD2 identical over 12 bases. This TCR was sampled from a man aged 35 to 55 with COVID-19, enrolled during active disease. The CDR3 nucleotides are TGCGCCAGCAGTGAACTAGCGGGAGGTTCATACAATGAGCAGTTCTTC. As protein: CASSELAGGSYNEQFF.